These 8 T cell receptor beta chains were all obtained from the same sample, sequenced in a study of cytomegalovirus exposure and HLA in healthy donors. Clones were sequenced by immunoSEQ multiplex PCR, and TCRdb holds only the in-frame ones, with some missing. The data show about 110,000 clones, with about 88% seen just once and about 1.8% held by the top ten. The sample consisted of PBMCs. The receptor source for this set is a young woman in good health and CMV-seropositive.

This clone was counted a single time. This sequence joins TRBV11-1 and TRBJ1-1; D is unclear. The CDR3 has 13 residues. In germline, CDR1 is SGHAT, CDR2 FQDESV (reference sequence). V lost 5 bases and J 8 bases, leaving 15 bases between the germline ends. The CDR3 bases are TGTGCCAGCAGCCCAGCAGGCCCCAGAGAAGCTTTCTTT. Protein sequence: CASSPAGPREAFF.

The chain employs TRBV19 and TRBJ1-4; 7 positions match TRBD1. The CDR3 contains 15 residues. Trimming removed 5 bases from V and 5 bases from J; junction bases left unmatched: 8. The germline gives CDR1 LNHDA, CDR2 SQIVND (reference sequence). The CDR3 bases are TGTGCCAGTAGTCCCGGGGACAGAAGAAATGAAAAACTGTTTTTT. This sequence encodes CASSPGDRRNEKLFF. Together with reference TRBV19 and TRBJ1-4, the CDR3 gives the full variable domain: DGGITQSPKYLFRKEGQNVTLSCEQNLNHDAMYWYRQDPGQGLRLIYYSQIVNDFQKGDIAEGYSVSREKKESFPLTVTSAQKNPTAFYLCASSPGDRRNEKLFFGSGTQLSVL.

The gene calls are TRBV2 and TRBJ2-3; 11 bases map to TRBD2. The CDR3 has 16 residues. Germline lookup yields CDR1 SNHLY and CDR2 FYNNEI. V lost 5 bases and J lost 3; bases outside the gene matches: 7. The CDR3 spells CASSSTSGDGTDTQYF. The CDR3 bases are TGTGCCAGCAGTTCGACTAGCGGGGACGGGACAGATACGCAGTATTTT.

This sequence joins TRBV7-2 and TRBJ1-5; 7 bases map to TRBD1. Germline CDR1 and CDR2: SGHTA and FQGNSA. V shed 5 bases, J shed 0 bases, and the junction held 4 bases outside the gene matches. The CDR3 sequence is 15 residues long. The chain's CDR3 is CASSPGQYSNQPQHF. The CDR3 DNA is TGTGCCAGCAGCCCGGGACAGTATAGCAATCAGCCCCAGCATTTT.

V and J are TRBV5-4 and TRBJ2-1; D gene uncertain. The V end lost 4 bases, the J end lost 6 bases, and 17 bases lay between the germline ends. CDR1 SGHNT and CDR2 YYREEE come from the germline V gene (reference sequence). The CDR3 runs to 15 residues. For the CDR3, the DNA is TGTGCCAGCAGCGAACAAGTCGACCGCGGCAATGAGCAGTTCTTC. Translating it yields CASSEQVDRGNEQFF.

This chain links TRBV7-9 with TRBJ1-1; a weak D match, TRBD1 (6 bases). CDR3 length: 13 residues. V lost 5 bases and J lost 3, with 10 bases in between. Per germline, CDR1 SEHNR and CDR2 FQNEAQ (reference sequence). CDR3 DNA sequence: TGTGCCAGCAGCCTCAACAGGGACACTGAAGCTTTCTTT. The encoded protein is CASSLNRDTEAFF.

This chain connects TRBV19 to TRBJ2-3, with D maybe TRBD1 (6 bases). Germline V gene data show CDR1 as LNHDA and CDR2 as SQIVND (reference sequence). The CDR3 runs 16 residues. Trimming removed 3 bases at V and 3 bases at J, with 16 bases between. CDR3 sequence (DNA): TGTGCCAGTAGTATCGCAGGGGATAGAGATACAGATACGCAGTATTTT. It is translated as CASSIAGDRDTDTQYF.

The count of this clone is one. J is TRBJ1-6 and V is TRBV10-3; D is unclear. Trimming shortened V by 4 bases and J by 7 bases, and 11 bases separated the two germline ends. This CDR3 spans 14 amino acids. Per the germline V gene, CDR1 is ENHRY and CDR2 is SYGVKD. CDR3 amino acids: CAISGPGRNSPLHF. As DNA, the CDR3 is TGTGCCATCAGTGGCCCGGGTAGGAATTCACCCCTCCACTTT.